The entry that follows covers one T cell receptor beta chain sequence. Its antigen is not identified. The sample is drawn from a study of graft-versus-host responses after intestinal transplantation. Notes on the study in general: In recipient marrow, GvH clones were found, and some appeared first in ileum or blood.

The method was immunoSEQ multiplex PCR; TCRdb's version includes in-frame clones alone and lacks a portion of them. The data show 74,000 or so clones, with about 90% seen just once and roughly 0.66% held by the top ten. The CDR3 is 15 residues long. Germline assignment: CDR1 LNHNV and CDR2 YYDKDF (reference sequence). V shed 1 base and J 5 bases; nucleotides not matched to a gene: 5. The chain has TRBV15 and TRBJ1-1; TRBD1 aligns across 9 bases. The sample in question was PBMCs, obtained 98 days after intestinal transplantation. This TCR derives from a human patient who received an intestinal transplant, so some T cells may come from the graft donor. For the CDR3, the DNA is TGTGCCACCAGCAGAGCGGGACAGGGTTATACTGAAGCTTTCTTT. As protein: CATSRAGQGYTEAFF.